The 9 T cell receptor beta chains listed next were all sequenced from one sample in a study of identical twins. TCRdb reanalysed the 5' RACE reads using MiXCR and keeps one entry per CDR3 protein. In the table there are about 890,000 distinct CDR3 sequences, 12% of which are singletons. The data also belong to a second study, concerning yellow fever vaccine responses in identical twins.

The sample was PBMCs. These receptors all stem from a woman aged 18-35 years in good health.

In this sample, this clonotype turned up a few times. This chain joins TRBV20-1 and TRBJ2-7; tentatively, D is TRBD1 (6 bases). Trimming left V 6 bases short and J 3 bases short, with 9 bases between. Germline lookup yields CDR1 DFQATT and CDR2 SNEGSKA (reference sequence). This CDR3 is 11 amino acids long. The CDR3 nucleotides are TGCAGTGCCACAGGGAACTACGAGCAGTACGTC. Encoded protein: CSATGNYEQYV.

This clonotype was found many times. The chain carries TRBV12-3 or TRBV12-4 and TRBJ2-2; possible D gene TRBD2, 6 bases. Trimming left V 3 bases short and J 6 bases short, with 14 bases between. The length of the CDR3 is 15 residues. The CDR3 region has the DNA TGTGCCAGCAGTTTTTCGGGGGAACTATCCGGGGAGCTGTTTTTT. Translated: CASSFSGELSGELFF.

This clonotype has just a few counts. The chain is built from TRBV20-1 and TRBJ2-5; D possibly corresponds to TRBD1 (6 bases). CDR3 length equals 15 residues. The ends were cut back, 4 bases at V and 1 base at J, with 16 bases in the middle. The germline V gene encodes CDR1 DFQATT and CDR2 SNEGSKA (reference sequence). CDR3 sequence reads: CSATDRDKSQETQYF. The CDR3 region has the DNA TGCAGTGCTACCGACCGGGACAAAAGCCAAGAGACCCAGTACTTC.

This chain uses TRBV7-6 with TRBJ2-7; TRBD2 matches 12 bases. The germline CDR1 and CDR2 sequences are SGHVS and FNYEAQ. The CDR3 consists of 19 residues. J gave up 0 bases and V 2 bases, and 11 bases lay outside the gene matches. The CDR3 sequence: CASSLWGTSGRDLSYEQYF. The DNA of the CDR3 is TGTGCCAGCAGCTTATGGGGGACTAGCGGGCGTGATCTCTCCTACGAGCAGTACTTC.

This clonotype showed up many times. The chain recombines TRBV29-1 with TRBJ1-5; D unresolved. This CDR3 spans 13 amino acids. V shed 2 bases and J shed 6 bases, with 11 bases lying between them. Germline-derived CDR1 and CDR2 are SQVTM and ANQGSEA. The CDR3 DNA sequence: TGCAGCGTTGAATGGGAGGTCGGTCAGCCCCAGCATTTT. It codes for CSVEWEVGQPQHF. The full variable domain, completed using reference TRBV29-1 and TRBJ1-5, is SAVISQKPSRDICQRGTSLTIQCQVDSQVTMMFWYRQQPGQSLTLIATANQGSEATYESGFVIDKFPISRPNLTFSTLTVSNMSPEDSSIYLCSVEWEVGQPQHFGDGTRLSIL.

The chain carries TRBV20-1 and TRBJ1-6; D is ambiguous. The ends were cut back, 5 bases at V and 6 bases at J, with 11 bases in the middle. CDR1 and CDR2 from the germline V gene are DFQATT and SNEGSKA (reference sequence). The CDR3 contains 13 residues. Here the CDR3 reads CSAGPPGNSPLHF. For the CDR3, the DNA is TGCAGTGCTGGACCTCCTGGTAATTCACCCCTCCACTTT.

The chain couples TRBV29-1 to TRBJ2-3; TRBD2 matches 9 bases. CDR1 is SQVTM, CDR2 ANQGSEA, per germline. The CDR3 is 15 residues long. Trimming cost V 2 bases and J 2 bases; bases outside gene matches: 5. Here the CDR3 reads CSVERGGRDTDTQYF. As DNA, the CDR3 is TGCAGCGTTGAAAGGGGCGGGAGGGACACAGATACGCAGTATTTT.

The chain employs TRBV12-3 or TRBV12-4 and TRBJ2-7; a possible D gene is TRBD1 (6 bases). The germline V and J ends were trimmed by 5 bases and 6 bases, with 11 bases remaining between them. This CDR3 is 12 amino acids long. The DNA of the CDR3 is TGTGCCAGCAGTCCCGACAGGCGCGAGCAGTACTTC. Amino acids: CASSPDRREQYF.

The gene calls are TRBV3-1 and TRBJ1-1; TRBD1 matches 7 bases. The CDR3 is 18 amino acids. J lost 2 bases, V lost 2 bases, and 14 bases had no gene match. Per the germline V gene, CDR1 is LGHDT and CDR2 is YNNKEL (reference sequence). This CDR3 is CASSQPGTAKSSNTEAFF. The CDR3 nucleotides are TGTGCCAGCAGCCAACCCGGGACAGCAAAAAGTTCTAACACTGAAGCTTTCTTT.